This TCR beta chain came from a study of response to subunit inactivated influenza vaccine. Whole-study findings and limits: With each seasonal influenza vaccination, the authors suggested, few new T cells are recruited.

In regard to this clonotype: Its antigen is undetermined.

TCRdb re-derived calls from the RT-PCR reads in MiXCR, one entry per CDR3 protein. The data contain approximately 520,000 distinct CDR3 sequences, roughly 23% of them seen just once; the ten biggest clones take up over 1.5%. V was cut by 6 bases and J by 4 bases, with 16 bases left in between. Germline V gives CDR1 MNHEY, CDR2 SVGEGT. CDR3 length: 15 amino acids. The source material was CD4+ T cells sorted from PBMCs, sampled more than 4 days after vaccination. The source is a man aged 50 to 60 who received an inactivated influenza vaccine. V is TRBV6-2 or TRBV6-3 and J is TRBJ1-5, with D possibly TRBD1 on 6 matching bases. The CDR3 reads CASRTAGQGNQPQHF. The CDR3 coding sequence is TGTGCCAGCAGAACGGCGGGGCAGGGGAATCAGCCCCAGCATTTT.